This is a list of T cell receptor beta chains from one sample in a study of post-analysis software for immune sequencing data. One entry per CDR3 protein, called by TCRdb with MiXCR from the PCR reads. Of around 700,000 distinct CDR3 sequences in the sample, around 60% are singletons; the top ten hold 11%. The specimen sequenced was blood. The receptors shown here come from a girl aged 2 to 10 with multiple sclerosis. Each CDR3 is given with its conserved first and last residue. The order of the fields is CDR3 DNA, CDR3 protein, CDR3 length, V gene, D gene, clone size, J gene. The D gene is left open where the match is weak. Rows may omit the clone size; those that give it use once, few, many or a size class.

DNA: TGTGCCAGCAGCCAACCGGACGGGGGACTATGGGGCTACACCTTC
CDR3: CASSQPDGGLWGYTF
length: 15
V: TRBV3-1
D: .
size: .
J: TRBJ1-2

DNA: TGCAGTGCTAGGAGCGAAGACAGGGGTTATGAAAAACTGTTTTTT
CDR3: CSARSEDRGYEKLFF
length: 15
V: TRBV20-1
D: TRBD1
size: .
J: TRBJ1-4

DNA: TGTGCCAGCAGCGTAGATAGCGCGGGACTAGTAAGAGATACGCAGTATTTT
CDR3: CASSVDSAGLVRDTQYF
length: 17
V: TRBV9
D: TRBD2
size: .
J: TRBJ2-3

DNA: TGTGCCAGCAGCTTACTAGGCCTTGCCGAGCAGTACTTC
CDR3: CASSLLGLAEQYF
length: 13
V: TRBV13
D: .
size: .
J: TRBJ2-7

DNA: TGTGCCAGCAGCCCCGAGCAGTACTTC
CDR3: CASSPEQYF
length: 9
V: TRBV11-3
D: .
size: .
J: TRBJ2-7

DNA: TGTGCCAGCAGTGGTACAGGGGATAACGAGCAGTACTTC
CDR3: CASSGTGDNEQYF
length: 13
V: TRBV6-1
D: TRBD1
size: .
J: TRBJ2-7

DNA: TGTGCCAGCAGTAACGTTGAGACCCAGTACTTC
CDR3: CASSNVETQYF
length: 11
V: TRBV6-5
D: .
size: .
J: TRBJ2-5

DNA: TGCGCCAGCAGCTTGATCTCTAGCGGGGGCTACAATGAGCAGTTCTTC
CDR3: CASSLISSGGYNEQFF
length: 16
V: TRBV5-1
D: TRBD2
size: .
J: TRBJ2-1

DNA: TGTGCCAGCAGCGTAGTCTCCTACAATGAGCAGTTCTTC
CDR3: CASSVVSYNEQFF
length: 13
V: TRBV9
D: .
size: .
J: TRBJ2-1

DNA: TGCAGTGTCGGCAGGGTTTTGGATGGCTACACCTTC
CDR3: CSVGRVLDGYTF
length: 12
V: TRBV20-1
D: .
size: few
J: TRBJ1-2

DNA: TGCAGTGCTAGAGCTAGGACTAGCGCCGCCGATGAGCAGTTCTTC
CDR3: CSARARTSAADEQFF
length: 15
V: TRBV20-1
D: TRBD2
size: .
J: TRBJ2-1

DNA: TGTGCCAGCAGTTTGACAGGTAGCGCCTCCGAATCTGGGGCCAACGTCCTGACTTTC
CDR3: CASSLTGSASESGANVLTF
length: 19
V: TRBV6-5
D: .
size: .
J: TRBJ2-6

DNA: TGCGCCAGCAGCCAAGAACACAGGGTGAGTGAGCAGTTCTTC
CDR3: CASSQEHRVSEQFF
length: 14
V: TRBV4-3
D: .
size: .
J: TRBJ2-1

DNA: TGTGCCTGGAGTGGACAGACTAACTATGGCTACACCTTC
CDR3: CAWSGQTNYGYTF
length: 13
V: TRBV30
D: .
size: .
J: TRBJ1-2

DNA: TGCAGCGGTGTTTTAACAGGGGCCTACGAGCAGTACTTC
CDR3: CSGVLTGAYEQYF
length: 13
V: TRBV29-1
D: TRBD1
size: .
J: TRBJ2-7

DNA: TGTGCCAGCAGTTCCCTGGGGGACAGGAAGTTCTTC
CDR3: CASSSLGDRKFF
length: 12
V: TRBV7-2
D: TRBD1
size: .
J: TRBJ2-1

DNA: TGTGCCACCAGTTCCATCGGAAGTAACTATGGCTACACCTTC
CDR3: CATSSIGSNYGYTF
length: 14
V: TRBV24-1
D: .
size: .
J: TRBJ1-2

DNA: TGTGCCAGCAGTCCCTCCAGGGAGGGTGGGCAGTACTTC
CDR3: CASSPSREGGQYF
length: 13
V: TRBV6-5
D: TRBD2
size: .
J: TRBJ2-5